This record looks at one TCR beta chain sequence and its context. Being one base from a much bigger clone, this may be a read error. RNA transcripts provided the source from which TCR beta CDR3 regions were amplified. An initial round of RT-PCR targeting the TCR CDR3 relied on the HTBI primer set. TCRdb re-analysed the multiplex PCR reads in MiXCR, keeping a single row per CDR3 protein. The sample consists of hundreds of thousands of distinct CDR3 sequences, approximately 14% of them appearing once. This sample was included in a study of T cells in Graves' hyperthyroidism and ophthalmopathy. The CDR3 loop spans 14 amino acids. The germline V gene has CDR1 DFQATT and CDR2 SNEGSKA (reference sequence).

The material sequenced was blood. This receptor was obtained from a woman between 45 and 65 years old with Graves' ophthalmopathy. The chain couples TRBV20-1 to TRBJ2-1; TRBD2 matches at 7 bases. CDR3 in amino acids: CSARGRESYNERFF. The DNA of the CDR3 is TGCAGTGCTAGGGGGCGGGAGTCCTACAATGAGCGGTTCTTC.